This TCR beta chain was observed in a study of identical twins. Template switching (which added a universal primer site) was used, and cDNA carried unique molecular identifiers. TCRdb fed the 5' RACE reads into MiXCR, producing one record per CDR3 protein. Among around 100,000 distinct CDR3 sequences listed, under 6.5% were seen once. Per germline, CDR1 SGHAT and CDR2 FQNNGV. This CDR3 spans 17 amino acids. Trimming pared 1 base from V and 5 bases from J, leaving 17 bases between. Study-level findings and limits: Some out-of-frame alpha sequences were shared by twins, and these showed excess low generation probability. Without tracking the same donors, conclusions rested on cross-sectional statistical analysis. With monozygotic twins, out-of-frame TCR alpha sharing exceeded what models estimated.

This clonotype was seen repeatedly, ten times or more. Its antigen is as yet unknown. The receptor comes from a woman aged 45-65 years in good health. The V call is TRBV11-2, the J call TRBJ2-2; D unresolved. Sample: memory T cells sorted from blood. The CDR3: CASSLVLRLRKTGELFF. The CDR3 bases are TGTGCCAGCAGCTTAGTCCTCCGGCTAAGGAAAACCGGGGAGCTGTTTTTT.